The entry below describes one TCR beta chain. Repertoires were generated with immunoSEQ multiplex PCR, while TCRdb's copy carries only in-frame clones and drops some. The sample shows more than 75,000 clones, less than 95% of them seen only once. This specimen comes from a study of T cell responses to AZD1222 COVID-19 vaccine. Trimming took 6 bases from V and 3 from J, leaving 23 bases between them. The CDR3 extends over 17 amino acids. CDR1 is MRHNA and CDR2 is SNTAGT in the germline V gene. The TCR comes from an adult who received the AZD1222 COVID-19 vaccine. The starting material was peripheral blood, obtained 28 days after the second AZD1222 dose. J is TRBJ1-1 and V is TRBV6-4; unclear D gene. The DNA of the CDR3 is TGTGCCAGCAGCCTACAATTGCCTAGGGAACCACACACTGAAGCTTTCTTT. Amino acid sequence: CASSLQLPREPHTEAFF.